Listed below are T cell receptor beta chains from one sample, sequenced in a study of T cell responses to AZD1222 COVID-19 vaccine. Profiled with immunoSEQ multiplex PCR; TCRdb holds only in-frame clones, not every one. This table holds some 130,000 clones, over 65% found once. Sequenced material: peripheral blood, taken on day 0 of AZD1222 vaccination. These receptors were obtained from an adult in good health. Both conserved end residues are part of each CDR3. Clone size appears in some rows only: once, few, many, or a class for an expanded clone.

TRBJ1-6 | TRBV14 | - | CASSQIYGNSPLHF
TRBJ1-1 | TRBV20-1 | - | CSASRQIEAFF
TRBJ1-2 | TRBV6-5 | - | CASSSSTGSGGYTF
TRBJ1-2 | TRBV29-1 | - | CSVEEGSPGYTF
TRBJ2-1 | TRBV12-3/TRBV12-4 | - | CASSFSVHNEQFF
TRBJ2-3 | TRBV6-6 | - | CASMLGSTDTQYF
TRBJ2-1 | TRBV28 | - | CASSMSGDPTYNEQFF
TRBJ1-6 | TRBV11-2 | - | CASSPRGNSPLHF
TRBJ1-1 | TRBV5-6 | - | CASTLIGAKNTEAFF
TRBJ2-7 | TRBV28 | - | CASTGLPGTGVKVSYEQYF
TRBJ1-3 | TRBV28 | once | CASSPLDRVKDTIYF
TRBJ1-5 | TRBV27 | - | CASSTSGTGNQPQHF
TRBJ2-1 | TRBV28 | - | CASSSTGSATRYNEQFF
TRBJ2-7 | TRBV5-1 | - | CASSLPGQGGEQYF
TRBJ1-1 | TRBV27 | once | CASSWTGEGTEAFF
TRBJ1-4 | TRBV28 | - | CASTTGGAPTNEKLFF
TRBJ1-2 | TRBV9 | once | CASSADRGATGYTF
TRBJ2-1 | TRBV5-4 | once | CAIKTPRGQSNEQFF
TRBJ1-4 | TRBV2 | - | CASNRQTTNEKLFF
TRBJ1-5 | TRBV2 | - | CASSLQGRSNQPQHF
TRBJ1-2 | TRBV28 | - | CASRPRDRDLYGYTF
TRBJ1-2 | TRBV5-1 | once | CASSLSAGGFNYGYTF
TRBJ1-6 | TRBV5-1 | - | CASSLAVQGEGTPLHF
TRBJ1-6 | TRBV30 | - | CAWSETAYNSPLHF
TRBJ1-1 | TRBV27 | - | CATSTSLGTEAFF
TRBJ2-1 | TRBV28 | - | CASSSSSGGRIYNEQFF
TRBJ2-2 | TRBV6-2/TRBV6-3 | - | CASSSTPNRRPGGGELFF
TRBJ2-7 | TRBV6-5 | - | CATQNVATYEQYF
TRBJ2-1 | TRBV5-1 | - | CASSPRDRGPYNEQFF
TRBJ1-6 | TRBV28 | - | CASSFRVENSPLHF
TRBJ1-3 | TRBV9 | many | CASSGTGGGNTIYF
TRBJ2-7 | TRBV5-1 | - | CASSSEWDSFYEQYF